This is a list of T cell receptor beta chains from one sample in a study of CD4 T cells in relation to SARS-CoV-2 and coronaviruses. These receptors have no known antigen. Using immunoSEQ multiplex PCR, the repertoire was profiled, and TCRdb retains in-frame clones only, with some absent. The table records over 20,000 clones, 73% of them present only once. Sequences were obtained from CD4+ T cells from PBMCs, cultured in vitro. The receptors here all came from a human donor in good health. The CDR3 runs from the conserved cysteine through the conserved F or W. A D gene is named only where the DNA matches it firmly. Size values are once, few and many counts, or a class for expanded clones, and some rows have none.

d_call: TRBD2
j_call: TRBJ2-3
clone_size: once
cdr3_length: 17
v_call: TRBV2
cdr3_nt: TGTGCCAGCAGTGATACTAGCGGGAGAATTGGTATAGATACGCAGTATTTT
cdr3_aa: CASSDTSGRIGIDTQYF

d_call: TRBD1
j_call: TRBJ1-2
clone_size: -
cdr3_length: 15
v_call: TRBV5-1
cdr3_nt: TGCGCCAGCAGCGCAAGGACAGGCCCCGAGAGAGGCTACACCTTC
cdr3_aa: CASSARTGPERGYTF

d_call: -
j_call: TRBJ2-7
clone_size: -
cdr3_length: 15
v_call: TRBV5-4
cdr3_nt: TGTGCCAGCAGCCCCGGGGACTTAGCTCCCTACGAGCAGTACTTC
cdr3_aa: CASSPGDLAPYEQYF

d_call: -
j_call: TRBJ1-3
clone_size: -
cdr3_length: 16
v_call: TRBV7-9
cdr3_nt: TGTGCCAGCAGCTTAGGTGCAGACGGCTCTGGAAACACCATATATTTT
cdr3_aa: CASSLGADGSGNTIYF

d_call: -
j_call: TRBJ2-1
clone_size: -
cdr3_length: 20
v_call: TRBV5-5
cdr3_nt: TGTGCCAGCAGGAAACCGGGACAGGGAGAGTTAGCGGGGAGCTACAATGAGCAGTTCTTC
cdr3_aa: CASRKPGQGELAGSYNEQFF

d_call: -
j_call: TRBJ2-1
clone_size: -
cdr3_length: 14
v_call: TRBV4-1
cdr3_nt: TGCGCCAGCAGCCAAGATTTAACTACCCATGAGCAGTTCTTC
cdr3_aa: CASSQDLTTHEQFF

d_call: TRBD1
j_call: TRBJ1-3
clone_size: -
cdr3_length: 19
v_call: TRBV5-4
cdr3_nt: TGTGCCAGCAGCGATAGAGTCCGGGACAGGGAGAAGCCTGGAAACACCATATATTTT
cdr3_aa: CASSDRVRDREKPGNTIYF

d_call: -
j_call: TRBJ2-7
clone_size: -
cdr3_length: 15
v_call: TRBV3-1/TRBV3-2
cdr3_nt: TGTGCCAGCACCAGGGGTATGGGCGTAAGCTACGAGCAGTACTTC
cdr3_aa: CASTRGMGVSYEQYF

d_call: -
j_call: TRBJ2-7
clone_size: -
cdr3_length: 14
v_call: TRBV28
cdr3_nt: TGTGCCAGCAGTTTCAAAGGTCTTCGCTACGAGCAGTACTTC
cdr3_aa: CASSFKGLRYEQYF

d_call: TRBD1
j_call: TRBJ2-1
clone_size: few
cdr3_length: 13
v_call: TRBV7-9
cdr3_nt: TGTGCCAGCAGCTTACCCGGGACAGATGAGCAGTTCTTC
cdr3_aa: CASSLPGTDEQFF

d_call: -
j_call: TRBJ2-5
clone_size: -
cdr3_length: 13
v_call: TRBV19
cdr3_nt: TGTGCCAGTAGCCGAAGAGGTGGGGAGACCCAGTACTTC
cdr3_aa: CASSRRGGETQYF

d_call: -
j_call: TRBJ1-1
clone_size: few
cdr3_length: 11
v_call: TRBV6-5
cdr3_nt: TGTGCCAGCACCTTGAACACTGAAGCTTTCTTT
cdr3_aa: CASTLNTEAFF

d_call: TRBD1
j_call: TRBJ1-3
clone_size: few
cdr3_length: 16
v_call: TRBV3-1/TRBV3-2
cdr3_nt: TGTGCCAGCAGCCGGGGACAGCGGTTCTCTGGAAACACCATATATTTT
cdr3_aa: CASSRGQRFSGNTIYF

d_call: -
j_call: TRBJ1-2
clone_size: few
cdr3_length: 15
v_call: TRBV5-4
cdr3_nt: TGTGCCAGCAGCTTCCCACGGGGAGGAAACTATGGCTACACCTTC
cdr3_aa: CASSFPRGGNYGYTF

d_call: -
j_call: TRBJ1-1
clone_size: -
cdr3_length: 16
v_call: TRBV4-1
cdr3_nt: TGCGCCAGCAGCCAAGAAAAGAGAGGGGGTAGGTCTGAAGCTTTCTTT
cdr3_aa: CASSQEKRGGRSEAFF

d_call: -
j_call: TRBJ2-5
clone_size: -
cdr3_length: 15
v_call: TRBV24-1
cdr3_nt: TGTGCCACCAGTGATAAACAACAGGGGAGGGAGACCCAGTACTTC
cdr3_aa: CATSDKQQGRETQYF

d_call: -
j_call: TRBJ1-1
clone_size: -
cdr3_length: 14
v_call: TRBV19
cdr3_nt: TGTGCCAGTAAACAGGGTGCGGGACGCACTGAAGCTTTCTTT
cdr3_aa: CASKQGAGRTEAFF

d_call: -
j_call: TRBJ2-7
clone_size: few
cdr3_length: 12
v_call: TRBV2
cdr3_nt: TGTGCCAGCAGTCCGCATGCTCACGAGCAGTACTTC
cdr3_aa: CASSPHAHEQYF

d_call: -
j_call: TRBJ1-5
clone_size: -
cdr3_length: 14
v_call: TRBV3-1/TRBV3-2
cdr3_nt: TGTGCCAGCAGCCAAGATCCAGGGTTGCAGCCCCAGCATTTT
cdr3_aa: CASSQDPGLQPQHF

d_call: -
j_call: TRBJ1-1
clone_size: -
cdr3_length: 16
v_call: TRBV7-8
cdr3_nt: TGTGCCAGCAGCTTAGCACAGACAGCCCGTGGGGCTGAAGCTTTCTTT
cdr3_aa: CASSLAQTARGAEAFF

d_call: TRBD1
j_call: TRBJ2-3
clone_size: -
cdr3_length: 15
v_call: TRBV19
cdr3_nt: TGTGCCAGTAGTTCATACAGGGGGGAGGCAGATACGCAGTATTTT
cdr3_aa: CASSSYRGEADTQYF

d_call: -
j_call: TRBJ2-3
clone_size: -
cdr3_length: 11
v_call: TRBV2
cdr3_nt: TGTGCTGGAATTCAGGCAGATACGCAGTATTTT
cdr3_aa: CAGIQADTQYF

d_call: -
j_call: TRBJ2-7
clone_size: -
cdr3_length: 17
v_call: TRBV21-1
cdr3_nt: TGTGCCAGCAGCAAAAAGACCAGCGGGAGGGCCGAAAAGGAGCAGTACTTC
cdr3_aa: CASSKKTSGRAEKEQYF

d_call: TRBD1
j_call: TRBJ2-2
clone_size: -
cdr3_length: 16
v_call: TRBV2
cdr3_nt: TGTGCCAAGAGAGAGACAGGGGGCTCGAACACCGGGGAGCTGTTTTTT
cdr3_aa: CAKRETGGSNTGELFF

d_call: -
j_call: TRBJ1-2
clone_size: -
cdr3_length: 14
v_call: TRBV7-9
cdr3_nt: TGTGCCAGCAGCTTAGACGAGTTTGGCGGCGGCTACACCTTC
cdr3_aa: CASSLDEFGGGYTF

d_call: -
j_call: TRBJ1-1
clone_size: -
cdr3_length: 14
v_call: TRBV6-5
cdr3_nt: TGTGCCAGCAGTTACTGGGGCGATCACACTGAAGCTTTCTTT
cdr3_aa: CASSYWGDHTEAFF

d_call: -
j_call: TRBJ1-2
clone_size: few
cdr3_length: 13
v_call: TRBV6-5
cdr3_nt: TGTGCCAGCGGACAGTTCGGTGGCTATGGCTACACCTTC
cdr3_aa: CASGQFGGYGYTF

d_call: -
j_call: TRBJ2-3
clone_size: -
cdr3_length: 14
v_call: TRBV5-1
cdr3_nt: TGCGCCAGCAGCTTGGTTTCGGGGGCAGATACGCAGTATTTT
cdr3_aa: CASSLVSGADTQYF

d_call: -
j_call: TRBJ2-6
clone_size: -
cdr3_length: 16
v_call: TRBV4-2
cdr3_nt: TGTGCCAGCAGCCAAGAGGGACACTCTGGGGCCAACGTCCTGACTTTC
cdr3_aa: CASSQEGHSGANVLTF

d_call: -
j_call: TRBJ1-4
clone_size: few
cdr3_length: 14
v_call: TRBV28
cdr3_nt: TGTGCCAGCAGTGTGGGCTCAACTAATGAAAAACTGTTTTTT
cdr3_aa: CASSVGSTNEKLFF

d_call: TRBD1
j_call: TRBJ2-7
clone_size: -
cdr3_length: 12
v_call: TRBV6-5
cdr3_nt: TGTGCCAGCAGCCGGGACAGGGACGAGCAGTACTTC
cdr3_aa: CASSRDRDEQYF

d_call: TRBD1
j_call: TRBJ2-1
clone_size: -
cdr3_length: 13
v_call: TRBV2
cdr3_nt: TGTGCCAGCACGGGACAGGGGAACAATGAGCAGTTCTTC
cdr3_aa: CASTGQGNNEQFF

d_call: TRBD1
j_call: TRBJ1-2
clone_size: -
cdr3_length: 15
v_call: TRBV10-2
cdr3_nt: TGCGCCAGCAGTAGCCAAGGACAGGGGTTCGGTGGCTACACCTTC
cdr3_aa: CASSSQGQGFGGYTF

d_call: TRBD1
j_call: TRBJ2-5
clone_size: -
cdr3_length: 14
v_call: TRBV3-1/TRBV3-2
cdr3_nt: TGTGCCAGCAGCCTACGGGACAGGACGGCGCCCCAGTACTTC
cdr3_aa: CASSLRDRTAPQYF

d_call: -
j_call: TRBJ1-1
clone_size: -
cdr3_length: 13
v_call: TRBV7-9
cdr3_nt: TGTGCCAGCAGCTTTTCCGTATACACTGAAGCTTTCTTT
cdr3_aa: CASSFSVYTEAFF

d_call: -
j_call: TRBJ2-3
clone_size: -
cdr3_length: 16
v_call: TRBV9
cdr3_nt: TGTGCCAGCAGCGTCCTTCCAGGGGCTAGCACAGATACGCAGTATTTT
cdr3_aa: CASSVLPGASTDTQYF

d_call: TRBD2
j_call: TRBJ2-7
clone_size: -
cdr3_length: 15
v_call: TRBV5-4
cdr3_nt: TGTGCCAGCAGCTTGGAGGCGGGAGTTGGGTACGAGCAGTACTTC
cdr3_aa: CASSLEAGVGYEQYF

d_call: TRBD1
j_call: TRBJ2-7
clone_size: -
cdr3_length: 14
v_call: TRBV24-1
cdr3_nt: TGTGCCACCAGTACAGGGGGCCCCGATTACGAGCAGTACTTC
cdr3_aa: CATSTGGPDYEQYF

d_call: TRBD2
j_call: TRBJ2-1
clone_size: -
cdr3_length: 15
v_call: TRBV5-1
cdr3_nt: TGCGCCAGCAGCTTGTCTAGCGGAGCATACAATGAGCAGTTCTTC
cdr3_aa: CASSLSSGAYNEQFF

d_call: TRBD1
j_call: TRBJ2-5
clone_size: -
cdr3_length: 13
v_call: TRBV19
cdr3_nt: TGTGCCAGTAGGCGACAGGGTTTGGAGACCCAGTACTTC
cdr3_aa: CASRRQGLETQYF

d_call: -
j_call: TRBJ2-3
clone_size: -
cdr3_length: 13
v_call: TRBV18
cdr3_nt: TGTGCCAGCTCATCACTGGGCACAGATACGCAGTATTTT
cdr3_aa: CASSSLGTDTQYF

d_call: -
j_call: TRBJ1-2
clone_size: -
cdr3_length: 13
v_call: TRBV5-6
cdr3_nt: TGTGCCAGCAGCTGGGTTCCAGGGAATGGCTACACCTTC
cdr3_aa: CASSWVPGNGYTF

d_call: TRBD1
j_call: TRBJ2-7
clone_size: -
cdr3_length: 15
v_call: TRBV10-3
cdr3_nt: TGTGCCATCAGTGAGCCCGGGACAGGGGCCTACGAGCAGTACTTC
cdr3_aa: CAISEPGTGAYEQYF

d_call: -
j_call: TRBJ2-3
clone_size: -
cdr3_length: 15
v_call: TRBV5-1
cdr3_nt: TGCGCCAGCAGCCCAGGGGACCGGGCCTCGGATACGCAGTATTTT
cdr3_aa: CASSPGDRASDTQYF

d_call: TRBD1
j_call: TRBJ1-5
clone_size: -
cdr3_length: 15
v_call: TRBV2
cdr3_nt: TGTGCCAGCAGCTTACAGGGGGCTAGCAATCAGCCCCAGCATTTT
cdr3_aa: CASSLQGASNQPQHF

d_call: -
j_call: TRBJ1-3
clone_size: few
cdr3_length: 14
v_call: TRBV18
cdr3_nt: TGTGCCAGCTCGCCCAGGGACGCTGGAAACACCATATATTTT
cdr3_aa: CASSPRDAGNTIYF

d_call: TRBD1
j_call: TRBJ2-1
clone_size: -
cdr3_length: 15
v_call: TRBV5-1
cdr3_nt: TGCGCCAGCAGCTCTGGACAGGACCGTTACAATGAGCAGTTCTTC
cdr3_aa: CASSSGQDRYNEQFF

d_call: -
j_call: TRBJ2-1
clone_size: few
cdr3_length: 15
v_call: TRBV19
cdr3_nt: TGTGCCAGTAGTATTGAGGGGAAGACCTACAATGAGCAGTTCTTC
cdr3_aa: CASSIEGKTYNEQFF

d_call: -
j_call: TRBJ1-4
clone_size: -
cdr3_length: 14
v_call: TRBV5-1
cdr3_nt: TGCGCCAGCAGCCGGGACGTCCCGTCAGAAAAACTGTTTTTT
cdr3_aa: CASSRDVPSEKLFF

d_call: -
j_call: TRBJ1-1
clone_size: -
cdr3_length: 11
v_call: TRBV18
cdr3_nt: TGTGCCAGCTCACCGGGGACTGAAGCTTTCTTT
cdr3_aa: CASSPGTEAFF

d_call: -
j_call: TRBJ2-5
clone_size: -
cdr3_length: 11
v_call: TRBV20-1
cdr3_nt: TGCAGTGCTCACGTGGGGGAGACCCAGTACTTC
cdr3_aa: CSAHVGETQYF

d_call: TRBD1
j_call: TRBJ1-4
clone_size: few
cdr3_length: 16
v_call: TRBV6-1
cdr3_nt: TGTGCCAGCAGTGAAGGACAGGGGAAAGGGAATGAAAAACTGTTTTTT
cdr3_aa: CASSEGQGKGNEKLFF

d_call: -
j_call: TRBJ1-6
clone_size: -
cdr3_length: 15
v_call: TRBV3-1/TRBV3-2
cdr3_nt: TGTGCCAGCAGCCAAGGGGCCCGGAATAATTCACCCCTCCACTTT
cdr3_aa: CASSQGARNNSPLHF

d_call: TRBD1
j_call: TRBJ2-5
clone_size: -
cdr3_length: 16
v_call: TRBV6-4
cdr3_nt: TGTGCCAGCAGTGACTCAACCGGGACAGGGGTAGAGACCCAGTACTTC
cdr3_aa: CASSDSTGTGVETQYF

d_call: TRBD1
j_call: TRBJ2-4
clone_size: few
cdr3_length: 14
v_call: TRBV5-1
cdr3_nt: TGCGCCAGCAGCTTAGGACAGGAGAAAAACATTCAGTACTTC
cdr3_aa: CASSLGQEKNIQYF

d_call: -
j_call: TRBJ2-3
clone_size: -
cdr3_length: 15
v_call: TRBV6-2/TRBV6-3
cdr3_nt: TGTGCCAGCAGTTACATTAGAGCCACCACAGATACGCAGTATTTT
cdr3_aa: CASSYIRATTDTQYF

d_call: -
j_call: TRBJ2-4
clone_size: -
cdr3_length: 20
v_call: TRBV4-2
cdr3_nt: TGTGCCAGCAGCCAAGATCCCCCCAGGCAGAACCGTCTAAGGCAAAACATTCAGTACTTC
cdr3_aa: CASSQDPPRQNRLRQNIQYF

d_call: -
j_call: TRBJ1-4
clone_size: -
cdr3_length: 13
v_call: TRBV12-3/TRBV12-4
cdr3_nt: TGTGCCAGCCAGGCAGGGGTGGATGAAAAACTGTTTTTT
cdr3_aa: CASQAGVDEKLFF

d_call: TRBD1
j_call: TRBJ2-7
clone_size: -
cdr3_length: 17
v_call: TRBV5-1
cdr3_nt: TGCGCCAGCAGCTCGTCCCGGGACAGGTTTGCTTCCTACGAGCAGTACTTC
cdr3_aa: CASSSSRDRFASYEQYF

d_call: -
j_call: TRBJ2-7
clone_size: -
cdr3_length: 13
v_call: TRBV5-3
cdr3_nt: TGTGCCAGAAGCTTGTGTCACTCCTACGAGCAGTACTTC
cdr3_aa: CARSLCHSYEQYF